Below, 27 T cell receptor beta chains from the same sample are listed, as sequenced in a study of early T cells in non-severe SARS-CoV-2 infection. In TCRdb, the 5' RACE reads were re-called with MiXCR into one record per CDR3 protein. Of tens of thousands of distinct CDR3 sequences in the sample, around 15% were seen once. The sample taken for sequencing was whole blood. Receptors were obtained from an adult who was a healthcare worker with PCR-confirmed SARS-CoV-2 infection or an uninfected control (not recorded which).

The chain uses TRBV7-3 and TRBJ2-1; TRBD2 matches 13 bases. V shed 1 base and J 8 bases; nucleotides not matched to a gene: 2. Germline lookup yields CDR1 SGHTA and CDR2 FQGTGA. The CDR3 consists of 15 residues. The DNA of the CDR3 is TGTGCCAGCAGCTTAAGCACTAGCGGGGGGGATGAGCAGTTCTTC. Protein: CASSLSTSGGDEQFF.

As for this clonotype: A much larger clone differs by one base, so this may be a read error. The CDR3 here is CASSSIPSTGTYTEAFF. The DNA of the CDR3 is TGTGCCAGCAGCTCGATTCCCTCGACAGGAACGTACACTGAAGCTTTCTTT. The chain carries TRBV7-2 and TRBJ1-1; D possibly corresponds to TRBD1 (6 bases). Trimming took 4 bases from V and 3 from J, leaving 21 bases between them. Germline assignment: CDR1 SGHTA and CDR2 FQGNSA. The CDR3 is made up of 17 amino acids. The whole variable domain, remainder taken from reference TRBV7-2 and TRBJ1-1, is GAGVSQSPSNKVTEKGKDVELRCDPISGHTALYWYRQSLGQGLEFLIYFQGNSAPDKSGLPSDRFSAERTGGSVSTLTIQRTQQEDSAVYLCASSSIPSTGTYTEAFFGQGTRLTVV.

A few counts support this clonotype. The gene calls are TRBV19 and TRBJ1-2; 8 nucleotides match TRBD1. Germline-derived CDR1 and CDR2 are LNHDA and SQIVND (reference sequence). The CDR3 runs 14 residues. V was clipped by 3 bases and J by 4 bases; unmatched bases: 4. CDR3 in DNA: TGTGCCAGTAGTATTTCCAGGGGGCTCTATGGCTACACCTTC. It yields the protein CASSISRGLYGYTF. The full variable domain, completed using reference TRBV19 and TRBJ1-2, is DGGITQSPKYLFRKEGQNVTLSCEQNLNHDAMYWYRQDPGQGLRLIYYSQIVNDFQKGDIAEGYSVSREKKESFPLTVTSAQKNPTAFYLCASSISRGLYGYTFGSGTRLTVV.

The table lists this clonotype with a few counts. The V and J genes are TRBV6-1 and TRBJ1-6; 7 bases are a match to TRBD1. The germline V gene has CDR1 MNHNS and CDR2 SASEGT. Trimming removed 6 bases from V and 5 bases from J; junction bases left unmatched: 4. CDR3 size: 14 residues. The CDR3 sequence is CASSRGQDNSPLHF. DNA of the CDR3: TGTGCCAGCAGCCGTGGACAGGATAATTCACCCCTCCACTTT.

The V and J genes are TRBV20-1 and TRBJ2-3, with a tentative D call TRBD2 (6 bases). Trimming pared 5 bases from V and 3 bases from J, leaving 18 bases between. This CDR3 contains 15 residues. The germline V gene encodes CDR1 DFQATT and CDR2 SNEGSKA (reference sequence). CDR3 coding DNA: TGCAGTGCTCGTGGTTTGACGGGAGCTACAGATACGCAGTATTTT. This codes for CSARGLTGATDTQYF.

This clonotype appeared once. CDR3 sequence reads: CASSRVSQENEQYF. CDR3 bases: TGTGCCAGCAGCCGCGTGAGCCAGGAGAACGAGCAGTACTTC. The chain recombines TRBV4-2 with TRBJ2-7; D is unclear. Trimming removed 4 bases at V and 5 bases at J, with 15 bases between. The CDR3 is 14 residues long. CDR1 is LGHNA, CDR2 YNFKEQ, per germline.

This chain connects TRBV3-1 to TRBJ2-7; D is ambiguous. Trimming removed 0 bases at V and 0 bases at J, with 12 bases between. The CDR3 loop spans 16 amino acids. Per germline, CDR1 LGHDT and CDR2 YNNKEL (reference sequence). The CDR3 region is CASSQDFGLSSYEQYF. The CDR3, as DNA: TGTGCCAGCAGCCAAGATTTTGGGTTAAGCTCCTACGAGCAGTACTTC.

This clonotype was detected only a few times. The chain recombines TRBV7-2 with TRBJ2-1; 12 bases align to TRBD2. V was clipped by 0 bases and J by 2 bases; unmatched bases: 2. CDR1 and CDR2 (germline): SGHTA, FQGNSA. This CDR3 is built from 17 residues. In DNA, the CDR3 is TGTGCCAGCAGCTTAGCGACTAGCGGGGGCCCCTACAATGAGCAGTTCTTC. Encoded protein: CASSLATSGGPYNEQFF. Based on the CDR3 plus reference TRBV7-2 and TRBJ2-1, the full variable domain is GAGVSQSPSNKVTEKGKDVELRCDPISGHTALYWYRQSLGQGLEFLIYFQGNSAPDKSGLPSDRFSAERTGGSVSTLTIQRTQQEDSAVYLCASSLATSGGPYNEQFFGPGTRLTVL.

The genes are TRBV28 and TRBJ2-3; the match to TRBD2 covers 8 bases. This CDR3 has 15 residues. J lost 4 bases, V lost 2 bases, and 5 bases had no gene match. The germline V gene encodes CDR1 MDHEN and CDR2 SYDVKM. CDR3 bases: TGTGCCAGCAGTTTAATCGCGCGGGGGGCAGATACGCAGTATTTT. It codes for CASSLIARGADTQYF.

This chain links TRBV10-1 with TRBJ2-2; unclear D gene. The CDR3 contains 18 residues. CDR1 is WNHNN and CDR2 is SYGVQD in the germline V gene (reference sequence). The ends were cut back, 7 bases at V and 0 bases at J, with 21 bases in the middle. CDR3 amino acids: CASTANPSTPANTGELFF. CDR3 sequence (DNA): TGCGCCAGCACCGCCAATCCTTCGACACCCGCGAACACCGGGGAGCTGTTTTTT.

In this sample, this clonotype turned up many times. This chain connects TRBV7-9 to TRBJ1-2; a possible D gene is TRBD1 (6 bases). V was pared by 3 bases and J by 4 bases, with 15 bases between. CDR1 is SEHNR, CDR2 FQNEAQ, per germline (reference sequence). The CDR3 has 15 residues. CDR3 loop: CASSFRTGGIYGYTF. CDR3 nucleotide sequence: TGTGCCAGCAGCTTTAGAACGGGGGGCATCTATGGCTACACCTTC.

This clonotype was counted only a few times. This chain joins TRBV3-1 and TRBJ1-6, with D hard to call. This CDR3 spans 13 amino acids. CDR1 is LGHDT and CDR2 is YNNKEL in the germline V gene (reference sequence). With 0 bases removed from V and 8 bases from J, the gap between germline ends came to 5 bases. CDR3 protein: CASSQDLDSPLHF. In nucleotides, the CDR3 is TGTGCCAGCAGCCAAGATTTAGATTCACCCCTCCACTTT.

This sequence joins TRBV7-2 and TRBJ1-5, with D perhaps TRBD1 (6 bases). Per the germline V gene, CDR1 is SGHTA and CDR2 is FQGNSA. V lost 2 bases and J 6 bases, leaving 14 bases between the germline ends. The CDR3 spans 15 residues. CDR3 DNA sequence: TGTGCCAGCAGCTTAATGGTGGCAGGGGTTCAGCCCCAGCATTTT. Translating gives CASSLMVAGVQPQHF.

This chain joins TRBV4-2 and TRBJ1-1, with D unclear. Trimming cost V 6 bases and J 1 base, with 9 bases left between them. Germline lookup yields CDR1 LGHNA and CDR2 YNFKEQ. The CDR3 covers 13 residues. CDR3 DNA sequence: TGTGCCAGCAGACCAGCGGGGAACACTGAAGCTTTCTTT. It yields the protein CASRPAGNTEAFF.

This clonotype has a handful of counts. The CDR3 region is CASSLPSGFTDTQYF. In DNA, the CDR3 is TGTGCCAGCAGTCTCCCTAGCGGGTTCACAGATACGCAGTATTTT. The chain joins TRBV6-1 to TRBJ2-3, with 8 bases fitting TRBD2. V was pared by 5 bases and J by 2 bases, with 6 bases of the junction left unmatched. Germline CDR1 and CDR2: MNHNS and SASEGT. CDR3 size: 15 residues.

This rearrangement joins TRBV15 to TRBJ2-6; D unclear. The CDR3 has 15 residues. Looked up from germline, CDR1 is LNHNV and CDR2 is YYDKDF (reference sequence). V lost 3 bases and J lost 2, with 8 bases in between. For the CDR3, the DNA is TGTGCCACCAGCAGGACACTGACTGGGGCCAACGTCCTGACTTTC. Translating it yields CATSRTLTGANVLTF. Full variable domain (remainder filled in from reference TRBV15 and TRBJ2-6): DAMVIQNPRYQVTQFGKPVTLSCSQTLNHNVMYWYQQKSSQAPKLLFHYYDKDFNNEADTPDNFQSRRPNTSFCFLDIRSPGLGDTAMYLCATSRTLTGANVLTFGAGSRLTVL.

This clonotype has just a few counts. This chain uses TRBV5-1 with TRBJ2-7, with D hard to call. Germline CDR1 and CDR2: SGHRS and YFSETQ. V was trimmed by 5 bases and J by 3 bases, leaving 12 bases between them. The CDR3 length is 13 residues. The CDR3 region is CASRTDPNYEQYF. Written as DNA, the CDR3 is TGCGCCAGCAGAACAGACCCTAACTACGAGCAGTACTTC.

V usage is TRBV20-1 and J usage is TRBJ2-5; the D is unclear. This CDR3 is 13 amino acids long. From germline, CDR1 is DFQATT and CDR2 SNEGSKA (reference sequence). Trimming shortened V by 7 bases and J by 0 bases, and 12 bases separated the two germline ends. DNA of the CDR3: TGCAGTGTCCGAGGCAGTTACCAAGAGACCCAGTACTTC. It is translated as CSVRGSYQETQYF.

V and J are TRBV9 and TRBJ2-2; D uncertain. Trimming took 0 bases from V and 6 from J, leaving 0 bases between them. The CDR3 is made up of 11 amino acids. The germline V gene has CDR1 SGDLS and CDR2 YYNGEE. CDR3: CASSVAGELFF. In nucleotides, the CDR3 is TGTGCCAGCAGCGTAGCCGGGGAGCTGTTTTTT.

CDR3 coding DNA: TGTGCCAGCAGCCTCTGGGCGGACCAAGAGACCCAGTACTTC. Translating gives CASSLWADQETQYF. The chain carries TRBV9 and TRBJ2-5; D gene unclear. Germline V CDR1 and CDR2: SGDLS, YYNGEE. This CDR3 spans 14 amino acids. Trimming cost V 4 bases and J 0 bases, with 10 bases left between them.

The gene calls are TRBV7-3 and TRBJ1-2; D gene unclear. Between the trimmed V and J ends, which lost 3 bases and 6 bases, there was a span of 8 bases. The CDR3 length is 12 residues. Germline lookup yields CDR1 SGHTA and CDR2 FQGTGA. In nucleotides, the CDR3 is TGTGCCAGCAGCTTGGAGGGTAATGGCTACACCTTC. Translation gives CASSLEGNGYTF.

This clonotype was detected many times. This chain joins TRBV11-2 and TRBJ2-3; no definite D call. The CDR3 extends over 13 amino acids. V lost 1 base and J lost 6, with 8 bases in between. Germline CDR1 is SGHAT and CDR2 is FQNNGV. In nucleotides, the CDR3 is TGTGCCAGCAGCTTAGGCATGGTCGATACGCAGTATTTT. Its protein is CASSLGMVDTQYF.

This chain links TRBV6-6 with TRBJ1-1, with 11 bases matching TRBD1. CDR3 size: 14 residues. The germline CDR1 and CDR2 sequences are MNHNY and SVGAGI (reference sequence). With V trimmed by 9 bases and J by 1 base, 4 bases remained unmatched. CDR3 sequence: CASKDRGPNTEAFF. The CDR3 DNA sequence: TGTGCCAGTAAGGACAGGGGGCCGAACACTGAAGCTTTCTTT.

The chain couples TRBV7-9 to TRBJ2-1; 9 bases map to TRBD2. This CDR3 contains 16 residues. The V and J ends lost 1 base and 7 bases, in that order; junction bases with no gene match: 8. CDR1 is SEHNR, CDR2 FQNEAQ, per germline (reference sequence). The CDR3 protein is CASSLVGSSGTNEQFF. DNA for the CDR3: TGTGCCAGCAGCTTAGTAGGGTCTAGCGGGACTAATGAGCAGTTCTTC.

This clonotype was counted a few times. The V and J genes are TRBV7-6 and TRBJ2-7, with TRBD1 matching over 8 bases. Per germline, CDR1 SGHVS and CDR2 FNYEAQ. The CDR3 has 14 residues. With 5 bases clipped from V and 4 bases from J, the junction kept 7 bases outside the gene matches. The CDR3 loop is CASSPQGATYEQYF. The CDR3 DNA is TGTGCCAGCAGCCCCCAGGGGGCTACTTACGAGCAGTACTTC.

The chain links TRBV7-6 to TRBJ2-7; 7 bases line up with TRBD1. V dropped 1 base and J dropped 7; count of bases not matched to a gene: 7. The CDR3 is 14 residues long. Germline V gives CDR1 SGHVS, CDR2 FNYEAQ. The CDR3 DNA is TGTGCCAGCAGCTTAGGAGCCACAGGGGAGGAGCAGTACTTC. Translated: CASSLGATGEEQYF.

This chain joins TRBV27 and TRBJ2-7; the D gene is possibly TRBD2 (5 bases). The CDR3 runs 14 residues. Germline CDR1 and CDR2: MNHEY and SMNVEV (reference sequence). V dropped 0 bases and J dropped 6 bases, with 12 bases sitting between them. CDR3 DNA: TGTGCCAGCAGTTTATCTTTCGGCCGGGGCGAGCAGTACTTC. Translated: CASSLSFGRGEQYF.